The 5 T cell receptor beta chains in this list originate from one sample, sequenced in a study of blood T cell repertoires in COVID-19. Data came from immunoSEQ multiplex PCR; TCRdb stores just in-frame clones and leaves some out. The sample has about 280,000 clones, 83% seen once. Sequencing input: peripheral blood. Every receptor here comes from a woman between 45 and 65 years old who had recovered from COVID-19.

Only a few counts were recorded for this clone. The chain employs TRBV6-5 and TRBJ2-2; D might be TRBD1 (7 bases). Germline lookup yields CDR1 MNHEY and CDR2 SVGAGI. Trimming took 6 bases from V and 7 from J, leaving 9 bases between them. The CDR3 runs to 12 residues. The CDR3 coding sequence is TGTGCCAGCAGGCAGGGGGGCGGGGAGCTGTTTTTT. Translation gives CASRQGGGELFF.

V usage is TRBV18 and J usage is TRBJ1-1; 8 bases match TRBD1. The V gene's germline CDR1 is KGHSH and CDR2 LQKENI. Germline trimming cut 5 bases from V and 4 bases from J; bases unmatched to any gene: 9. CDR3 size: 15 residues. CDR3 protein: CASSFSGTGTTEAFF. DNA of the CDR3: TGTGCCAGCTCATTCTCCGGGACAGGAACCACTGAAGCTTTCTTT.

The chain employs TRBV3-1 (or the pseudogene TRBV3-2) and TRBJ2-2; the D gene is possibly TRBD1 (6 bases). The V end was cut by 5 bases, the J end by 6 bases, with 16 bases between. CDR3 size: 15 residues. Germline CDR1 LGHDT, CDR2 YNNKEL (reference sequence). Written as DNA, the CDR3 is TGTGCCAGCAGCATACAGGGCTTCCCTCCCGGGGAGCTGTTTTTT. Its protein is CASSIQGFPPGELFF.

The V call is TRBV7-2, the J call TRBJ2-1; 10 bases align to TRBD2. Germline-derived CDR1 and CDR2 are SGHTA and FQGNSA. J gave up 15 bases and V 3 bases, and 5 bases lay outside the gene matches. This CDR3 is 12 amino acids long. The CDR3 spells CASSFRAGGSFF. In nucleotides, the CDR3 is TGTGCCAGCAGCTTCCGAGCGGGGGGGTCGTTCTTC.

The rearrangement links TRBV7-2 to TRBJ2-6; a weak D match, TRBD1 (5 bases). Germline V gene lookup returns CDR1 SGHTA and CDR2 FQGNSA. V gave up 5 bases and J gave up 0 bases, with 8 bases separating them. This CDR3 has 15 amino acids. CDR3 in amino acids: CASSRRDSGANVLTF. The DNA of the CDR3 is TGTGCCAGCAGCCGCAGGGACTCTGGGGCCAACGTCCTGACTTTC.